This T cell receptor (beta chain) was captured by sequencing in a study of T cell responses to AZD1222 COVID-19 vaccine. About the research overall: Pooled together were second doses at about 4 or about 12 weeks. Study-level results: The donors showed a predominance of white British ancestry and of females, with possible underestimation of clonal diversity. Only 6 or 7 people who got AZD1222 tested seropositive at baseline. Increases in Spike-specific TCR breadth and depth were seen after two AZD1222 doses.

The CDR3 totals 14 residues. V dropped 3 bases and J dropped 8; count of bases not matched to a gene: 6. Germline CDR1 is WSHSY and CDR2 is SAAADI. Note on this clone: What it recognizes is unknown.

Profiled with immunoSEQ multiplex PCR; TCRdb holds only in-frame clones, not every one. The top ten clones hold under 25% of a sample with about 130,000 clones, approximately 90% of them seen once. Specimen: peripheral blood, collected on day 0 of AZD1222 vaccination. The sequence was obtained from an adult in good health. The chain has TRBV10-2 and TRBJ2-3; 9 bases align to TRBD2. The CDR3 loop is CASSEPSGVATQYF. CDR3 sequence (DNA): TGCGCCAGCAGTGAACCTAGCGGGGTCGCTACGCAGTATTTT.